The T cell receptor (beta chain) under discussion was sequenced for a study of T cells in narcolepsy. Study results and caveats: Comparing one patient's CSF and blood CD4+ clonotypes highlighted HCRT- and TRIB2-specific autoreactive clonotypes.

A word on this clone: Its specificity is unknown.

Germline trimming cut 0 bases from V and 5 bases from J; bases unmatched to any gene: 11. CDR1 and CDR2 (germline): SGDLS, YYNGEE. This CDR3 has 18 amino acids. Clones were read by immunoSEQ multiplex PCR, and TCRdb kept only the in-frame ones, dropping some. The repertoire consists of some 35,000 clones, with more than 65% occurring once and the leading ten covering roughly 2.1%. The chain couples TRBV9 to TRBJ1-4; 9 nucleotides match TRBD1. Material: memory (CD45RA-) CD4+ T cells from blood. This clonotype was sampled from a human donor in good health. Here the CDR3 DNA reads TGTGCCAGCAGCGTAGGCACAGGGGGCGGAGAGGGGAATGAAAAACTGTTTTTT. As protein: CASSVGTGGGEGNEKLFF.